The 30 T cell receptor beta chains below were found in one sample sequenced in a study of T cell responses to AZD1222 COVID-19 vaccine. The table came from immunoSEQ multiplex PCR; TCRdb's copy has only in-frame clones and leaves some out. The repertoire holds fewer than 85,000 clones, about 92% seen once, with around 4% in the top ten. The sample here was peripheral blood, taken on day 0 of AZD1222 vaccination. Source of these receptors: an adult in good health.

V gene TRBV24-1 combines with J gene TRBJ2-1; D gene unclear. Germline V gene lookup returns CDR1 KGHDR and CDR2 SFDVKD. V was trimmed by 5 bases and J by 0 bases, leaving 13 bases between them. CDR3 length: 16 amino acids. DNA for the CDR3: TGTGCCACCAGTGCCAAAACGGTTCGCTCCTACAATGAGCAGTTCTTC. Translating gives CATSAKTVRSYNEQFF.

The rearrangement uses TRBV6-5 and TRBJ2-3, with TRBD2 matching over 10 bases. CDR3 length: 15 amino acids. Germline CDR1 is MNHEY and CDR2 is SVGAGI. Unmatched junction bases numbered 7, after V lost 7 bases and J lost 3 bases. CDR3: CASTRLAGWTDTQYF. The CDR3 region has the DNA TGTGCCAGCACCCGACTAGCGGGCTGGACAGATACGCAGTATTTT.

This clone was detected only a few times. This chain links TRBV18 with TRBJ1-2; perhaps TRBD1 as D (5 bases). CDR3 length: 16 residues. V lost 1 base, J lost 0 bases, and 12 bases lay in between. CDR1 KGHSH and CDR2 LQKENI come from the germline V gene. CDR3 sequence: CASSPRGTVANYGYTF. In DNA, the CDR3 is TGTGCCAGCTCACCACGGGGGACGGTAGCTAACTATGGCTACACCTTC. Full variable domain (outside the CDR3, taken from reference TRBV18 and TRBJ1-2): NAGVMQNPRHLVRRRGQEARLRCSPMKGHSHVYWYRQLPEEGLKFMVYLQKENIIDESGMPKERFSAEFPKEGPSILRIQQVVRGDSAAYFCASSPRGTVANYGYTFGSGTRLTVV.

This clone was recorded only once. V and J are TRBV29-1 and TRBJ1-1; D uncertain. CDR1 and CDR2 from the germline V gene are SQVTM and ANQGSEA. Deletions cut 4 bases from V and 2 bases from J, with 8 bases between. The CDR3 spans 12 residues. The DNA of the CDR3 is TGCAGCGTTGCATGGGCTAACACTGAAGCTTTCTTT. As protein: CSVAWANTEAFF.

The chain has TRBV9 and TRBJ2-5; 7 positions match TRBD1. Trimming took 0 bases from V and 1 from J; bases not matched to a gene: 6. This CDR3 is 16 amino acids long. Germline CDR1 reads SGDLS; CDR2 reads YYNGEE. CDR3 sequence (DNA): TGTGCCAGCAGCGTAGCGGGGACAGCGTCCCAAGAGACCCAGTACTTC. This codes for CASSVAGTASQETQYF.

This rearrangement joins TRBV5-1 to TRBJ2-2; D gene unclear. V lost 5 bases and J 0 bases, leaving 5 bases between the germline ends. This CDR3 spans 13 amino acids. The germline V gene has CDR1 SGHRS and CDR2 YFSETQ. Here the CDR3 reads CASSISNTGELFF. DNA for the CDR3: TGCGCCAGCAGTATATCGAACACCGGGGAGCTGTTTTTT.

The J gene is TRBJ1-5, the V gene TRBV19, with unresolved D. The V end lost 6 bases, the J end lost 1 base, and 22 bases lay between the germline ends. This CDR3 region has 18 residues. Germline V gene data show CDR1 as LNHDA and CDR2 as SQIVND (reference sequence). This CDR3 reads CASRKVEAGILSNQPQHF. The CDR3 region has the DNA TGTGCCAGTAGAAAGGTGGAAGCGGGCATACTAAGCAATCAGCCCCAGCATTTT.

CDR3 protein: CASTPGGRRTEAFF. The CDR3 nucleotides read TGTGCCAGCACCCCAGGGGGCAGACGGACTGAAGCTTTCTTT. The chain couples TRBV6-5 to TRBJ1-1; 8 nucleotides match TRBD1. The germline gives CDR1 MNHEY, CDR2 SVGAGI. The CDR3 length is 14 residues. The V gene end was trimmed by 7 bases and the J gene end by 5 bases; junction bases not matched to a gene: 9.

In its sample, this clone was seen a few times. The chain joins TRBV24-1 to TRBJ2-1, with D possibly being TRBD2 (5 bases). Germline CDR1 reads KGHDR; CDR2 reads SFDVKD. Trimming shortened V by 3 bases and J by 4 bases, and 27 bases separated the two germline ends. This CDR3 is built from 20 residues. The chain's CDR3 is CATSDPGLDEKVGRYNEQFF. The CDR3 DNA follows: TGTGCCACCAGTGATCCCGGACTCGACGAGAAGGTGGGGAGATACAATGAGCAGTTCTTC.

This clone turned up a few times. The genes are TRBV6-5 and TRBJ2-2; D is perhaps TRBD1 or TRBD2 (5 bases each). Germline-derived CDR1 and CDR2 are MNHEY and SVGAGI. The CDR3 consists of 15 residues. The V and J ends lost 8 bases and 6 bases respectively, with 19 bases between them. The CDR3 bases are TGTGCCAGCCTCCCCCCGGGGACGGCCCCCGGGGAGCTGTTTTTT. Translation gives CASLPPGTAPGELFF.

This chain connects TRBV14 to TRBJ1-2; D is undetermined. The CDR3 spans 15 residues. The V gene lost 0 bases and the J gene lost 4 bases, with 12 bases spanning the gap. Germline assignment: CDR1 SGHDN and CDR2 FVKESK. The CDR3 sequence is CASSQDIGPAYGYTF. The CDR3 DNA is TGTGCCAGCAGCCAAGACATTGGCCCAGCCTATGGCTACACCTTC.

The chain has TRBV11-3 and TRBJ1-3; TRBD1 might be the D (6 bases). Trimming stripped 1 base from V and 3 bases from J, with 10 bases between. The germline V gene has CDR1 SGHNT and CDR2 YENEEA. CDR3 length: 15 residues. The CDR3 nucleotides read TGTGCCAGCAGCTTAGGACAGGCCCATGGAAACACCATATATTTT. Translation gives CASSLGQAHGNTIYF.

The chain recombines TRBV7-8 with TRBJ2-2; a possible D gene is TRBD2 (7 bases). V was shortened by 3 bases and J by 3 bases, with 11 bases between the two germline ends. Germline V gene sequence: CDR1 SGHVS, CDR2 FQNEAQ. There are 15 residues in the CDR3. CDR3 residues: CASSLGGGYTGELFF. CDR3 bases: TGTGCCAGCAGCTTGGGCGGGGGCTACACCGGGGAGCTGTTTTTT.

The CDR3, as DNA: TGTGCCAGCAGTTATCGGACTAGACGCTACGAGCAGTACTTC. This gives the protein CASSYRTRRYEQYF. The chain employs TRBV13 and TRBJ2-7; 7 nucleotides align to TRBD2. CDR3 length equals 14 residues. The V gene end was trimmed by 6 bases and the J gene end by 3 bases; junction bases not matched to a gene: 8. CDR1 and CDR2 (germline): PRHDT, FYEKMQ (reference sequence).

The rearrangement joins TRBV4-1 to TRBJ2-3, with TRBD2 matching 14 bases. After removal of 4 bases from V and 2 bases from J, the junction contained 8 bases not matched to a gene. The CDR3 sequence is 18 residues long. CDR1 and CDR2 (germline): MGHRA, YSYEKL. CDR3 sequence: CASSRSGTSGSPTDTQYF. The CDR3 coding sequence is TGCGCCAGCAGCCGGTCCGGGACTAGCGGGAGTCCCACAGATACGCAGTATTTT.

This sequence joins TRBV10-3 and TRBJ1-1, with D unclear. V lost 6 bases and J lost 2, with 4 bases in between. Germline V gene lookup returns CDR1 ENHRY and CDR2 SYGVKD. This CDR3 region has 11 residues. The CDR3 sequence is CAIRGNTEAFF. The CDR3 DNA sequence: TGTGCCATCAGGGGAAACACTGAAGCTTTCTTT.

CDR3 sequence (DNA): TGTGCCATCAGTGCAAGTATCGGGACTAGCGATTCCTACGAGCAGTACTTC. Protein sequence: CAISASIGTSDSYEQYF. The gene calls are TRBV10-3 and TRBJ2-7, with TRBD2 matching over 10 bases. Trimming at V came to 4 bases and at J to 1 base, leaving 10 bases not matched to a gene. Germline CDR1 and CDR2: ENHRY and SYGVKD. This CDR3 is 17 amino acids long.

The chain employs TRBV30 and TRBJ1-1; no clear D. V lost 2 bases, J lost 8 bases, and 15 bases lay in between. The CDR3 is 13 amino acids. Germline V gene sequence: CDR1 GTSNPN, CDR2 SVGIG (reference sequence). CDR3 protein: CAWSSHRFIEAFF. The CDR3 DNA follows: TGTGCCTGGAGTAGCCACCGATTCATCGAAGCTTTCTTT.

This clone turned up a few times. The V and J genes are TRBV30 and TRBJ1-1; TRBD1 is a possible D gene (5 bases). Trimming left V 2 bases short and J 0 bases short, with 13 bases between. This CDR3 spans 15 amino acids. Per germline, CDR1 GTSNPN and CDR2 SVGIG (reference sequence). The CDR3 DNA is TGTGCCTGGAGTCCGTGGGACTCCATGAACACTGAAGCTTTCTTT. Translating it yields CAWSPWDSMNTEAFF.

This sequence joins TRBV7-9 and TRBJ1-2, with TRBD1 matching over 8 bases. In germline, CDR1 is SEHNR, CDR2 FQNEAQ (reference sequence). Trimming took 1 base from V and 7 from J; bases not matched to a gene: 2. The CDR3 runs 13 residues. The CDR3 reads CASSLVQGGGYTF. The DNA of the CDR3 is TGTGCCAGCAGCTTAGTACAGGGGGGTGGCTACACCTTC.

DNA of the CDR3: TGTGCCAGTAGATTCGAGGGCAGGGTACTGGGGACTGAAGCTTTCTTT. This encodes CASRFEGRVLGTEAFF. The J gene is TRBJ1-1, the V gene TRBV19, with D maybe TRBD1 (5 bases). The CDR3 has 16 amino acids. The germline V gene has CDR1 LNHDA and CDR2 SQIVND (reference sequence). Trimming stripped 6 bases from V and 5 bases from J, with 22 bases between.

The genes are TRBV29-1 and TRBJ1-1; possible D gene TRBD1, 6 bases. The V end lost 6 bases, the J end lost 3 bases, and 17 bases lay between the germline ends. This CDR3 is 14 amino acids long. The germline V gene encodes CDR1 SQVTM and CDR2 ANQGSEA. CDR3: CSVGGLLSDTEAFF. DNA of the CDR3: TGCAGCGTCGGGGGGCTTCTGTCTGACACTGAAGCTTTCTTT.

This chain joins TRBV6-5 and TRBJ1-1; weak D call: TRBD1 (6 bases). The V gene's germline CDR1 is MNHEY and CDR2 SVGAGI. This CDR3 is built from 16 residues. V lost 3 bases, J lost 1 base, and 15 bases lay in between. The CDR3 DNA follows: TGTGCCAGCAGTTATGGGTGGGGGGCTACGAACACTGAAGCTTTCTTT. This codes for CASSYGWGATNTEAFF.

This clone has more than one count but fewer than ten. The chain links TRBV5-1 to TRBJ1-3, with 7 bases lining up with TRBD1. The junction had 6 bases not matched to a gene; V was cut back by 5 bases and J by 7 bases. CDR3 length: 13 residues. Germline CDR1 is SGHRS and CDR2 is YFSETQ. The CDR3 loop reads CASSLDRENTIYF. The CDR3 bases are TGCGCCAGCAGTTTAGACAGGGAGAACACCATATATTTT.

The rearrangement joins TRBV10-3 to TRBJ1-1, with D tentatively TRBD1 (6 bases). Trimming cost V 6 bases and J 2 bases, with 16 bases left between them. The V gene's germline CDR1 is ENHRY and CDR2 SYGVKD. This CDR3 has 15 residues. The DNA of the CDR3 is TGTGCCATCAGGCGGACAGTGGGCCCAAACACTGAAGCTTTCTTT. Amino acid sequence: CAIRRTVGPNTEAFF.

The genes are TRBV21-1 and TRBJ2-1. TRBV21-1 is flagged as a pseudogene. The CDR3 consists of 16 residues. The CDR3 bases are TGTGCCAGCAGCAAACGTCGGCAGTCTATATGCAATGAGCAGTTCTTC. It is translated as CASSKRRQSICNEQFF.

The chain recombines TRBV6-5 with TRBJ1-1, with D uncertain. Germline V gives CDR1 MNHEY, CDR2 SVGAGI. This CDR3 contains 16 residues. V was pared by 0 bases and J by 0 bases, with 11 bases between. Written as DNA, the CDR3 is TGTGCCAGCAGTTACTCGGTTGCATTGATGAACACTGAAGCTTTCTTT. Its protein is CASSYSVALMNTEAFF.

V usage is TRBV10-3 and J usage is TRBJ1-1; TRBD1 aligns across 7 bases. The CDR3 totals 14 residues. With V trimmed by 6 bases and J by 1 base, 5 bases remained unmatched. CDR1 is ENHRY and CDR2 is SYGVKD in the germline V gene. CDR3 nucleotide sequence: TGTGCCATCAGGAGGACAGGAGAGAACACTGAAGCTTTCTTT. Translated: CAIRRTGENTEAFF.

The V and J genes are TRBV9 and TRBJ2-1, with TRBD2 matching over 10 bases. Germline V gene sequence: CDR1 SGDLS, CDR2 YYNGEE. Trimming cost V 0 bases and J 8 bases; bases outside gene matches: 5. The CDR3 length is 15 residues. Written as DNA, the CDR3 is TGTGCCAGCAGCGTAGCGCCTAGCGGGGGTGATGAGCAGTTCTTC. Translated: CASSVAPSGGDEQFF.

V and J are TRBV7-7 and TRBJ2-3; D uncertain. Germline CDR1 reads SSHAT; CDR2 reads FNYEAQ (reference sequence). Trimming shortened V by 4 bases and J by 6 bases, and 11 bases separated the two germline ends. The CDR3 has 13 residues. The CDR3 region is CASSSGSRDTQYF. The DNA for the CDR3 is TGTGCCAGCAGCTCTGGGTCCCGGGATACGCAGTATTTT.